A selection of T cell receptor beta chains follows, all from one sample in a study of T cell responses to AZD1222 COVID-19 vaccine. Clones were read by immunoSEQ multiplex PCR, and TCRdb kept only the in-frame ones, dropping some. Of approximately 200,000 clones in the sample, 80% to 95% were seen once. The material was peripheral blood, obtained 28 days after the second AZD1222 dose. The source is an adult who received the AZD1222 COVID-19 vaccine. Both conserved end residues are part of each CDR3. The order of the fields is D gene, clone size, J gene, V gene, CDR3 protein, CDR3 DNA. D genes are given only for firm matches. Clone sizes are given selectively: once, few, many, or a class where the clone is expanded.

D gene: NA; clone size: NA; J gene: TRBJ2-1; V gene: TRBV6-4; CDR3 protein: CASSIGGNEQFF; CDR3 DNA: TGTGCCAGCAGTATAGGGGGTAATGAGCAGTTCTTC
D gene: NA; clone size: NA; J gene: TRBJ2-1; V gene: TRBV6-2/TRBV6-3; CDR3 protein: CASSYGRPPNEQFF; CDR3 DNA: TGTGCCAGCAGTTACGGGCGACCGCCAAATGAGCAGTTCTTC
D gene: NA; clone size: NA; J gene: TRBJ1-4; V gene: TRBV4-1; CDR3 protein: CASSQARTETNEKLFF; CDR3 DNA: TGCGCCAGCAGCCAAGCCCGGACAGAAACTAATGAAAAACTGTTTTTT
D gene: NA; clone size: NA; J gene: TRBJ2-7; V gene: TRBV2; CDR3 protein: CASSEAHSRPYEQYF; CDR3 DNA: TGTGCCAGCAGTGAAGCACACTCTCGACCCTACGAGCAGTACTTC
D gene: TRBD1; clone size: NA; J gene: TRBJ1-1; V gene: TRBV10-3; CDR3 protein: CAISKTGGTEAFF; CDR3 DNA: TGTGCCATCAGTAAGACAGGGGGGACTGAAGCTTTCTTT
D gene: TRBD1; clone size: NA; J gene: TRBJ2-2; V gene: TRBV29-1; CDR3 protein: CSGGQGSTGELFF; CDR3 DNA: TGCAGCGGAGGACAGGGGTCCACCGGGGAGCTGTTTTTT
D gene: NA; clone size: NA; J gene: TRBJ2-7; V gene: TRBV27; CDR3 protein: CASSLTAGYEQYF; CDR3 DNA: TGTGCCAGCAGTTTAACAGCGGGCTACGAGCAGTACTTC
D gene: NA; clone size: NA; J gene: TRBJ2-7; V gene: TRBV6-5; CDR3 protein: CASSRGRGEQYF; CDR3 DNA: TGTGCCAGCAGTAGGGGAAGGGGGGAGCAGTACTTC
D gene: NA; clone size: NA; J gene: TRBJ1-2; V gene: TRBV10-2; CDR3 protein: CASSETANYGYTF; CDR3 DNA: TGCGCCAGCAGTGAGACCGCTAACTATGGCTACACCTTC
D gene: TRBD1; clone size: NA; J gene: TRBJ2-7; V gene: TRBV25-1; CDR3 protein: CASSGGTALYF; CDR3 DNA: TGTGCCAGCAGTGGGGGGACAGCGCTGTACTTC
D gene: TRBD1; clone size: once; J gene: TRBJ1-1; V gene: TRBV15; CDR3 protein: CATSIRDRANTEAFF; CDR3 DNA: TGTGCCACCAGCATCCGGGACAGGGCGAACACTGAAGCTTTCTTT
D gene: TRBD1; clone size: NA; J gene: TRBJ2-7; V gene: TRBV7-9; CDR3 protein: CASSSGTGTYEQYF; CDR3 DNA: TGTGCCAGCAGTTCCGGGACAGGGACCTACGAGCAGTACTTC
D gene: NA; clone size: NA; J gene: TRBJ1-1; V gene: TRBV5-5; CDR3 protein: CASSLDVFILNTEAFF; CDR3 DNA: TGTGCCAGCAGCTTGGATGTGTTCATATTGAACACTGAAGCTTTCTTT
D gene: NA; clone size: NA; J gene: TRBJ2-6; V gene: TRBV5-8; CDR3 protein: CAHPGRTGANVLTF; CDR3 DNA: TGTGCCCACCCCGGAAGGACTGGGGCCAACGTCCTGACTTTC
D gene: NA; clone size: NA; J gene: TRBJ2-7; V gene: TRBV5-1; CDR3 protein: CASSFLTVAYEQYF; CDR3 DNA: TGCGCCAGCAGCTTTTTGACAGTCGCCTACGAGCAGTACTTC
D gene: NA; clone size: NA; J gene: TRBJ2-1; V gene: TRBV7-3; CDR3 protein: CASSPLSTGTHYNEQFF; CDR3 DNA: TGTGCCAGCAGCCCCCTCTCCACCGGGACACACTACAATGAGCAGTTCTTC
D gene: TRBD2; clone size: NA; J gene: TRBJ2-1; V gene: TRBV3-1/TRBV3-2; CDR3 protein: CASSPLAGGHNEQFF; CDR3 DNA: TGTGCCAGCAGTCCTCTAGCGGGGGGGCACAATGAGCAGTTCTTC
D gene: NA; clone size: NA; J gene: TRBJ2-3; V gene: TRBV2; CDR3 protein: CASINPGVDTQYF; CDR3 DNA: TGTGCCAGCATCAACCCAGGGGTCGACACGCAGTATTTT
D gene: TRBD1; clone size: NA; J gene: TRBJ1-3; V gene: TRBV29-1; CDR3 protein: CSGRTGSGNTIYF; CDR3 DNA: TGCAGCGGACGGACAGGTTCTGGAAACACCATATATTTT
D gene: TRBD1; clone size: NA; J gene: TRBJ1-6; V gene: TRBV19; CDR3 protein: CASSIFTGDSPLHF; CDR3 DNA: TGTGCCAGTAGTATATTTACAGGGGATTCACCCCTCCACTTT
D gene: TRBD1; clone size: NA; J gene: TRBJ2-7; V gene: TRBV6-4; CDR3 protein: CASSAGTGASYEQYF; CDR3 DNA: TGTGCCAGCAGCGCCGGGACAGGGGCTAGCTACGAGCAGTACTTC
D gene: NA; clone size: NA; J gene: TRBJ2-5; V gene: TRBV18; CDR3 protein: CASSPPRSAGAMKVSSNQETQYF; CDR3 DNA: TGTGCCAGCTCACCCCCGCGTTCGGCAGGCGCGATGAAAGTTTCTTCCAACCAAGAGACCCAGTACTTC
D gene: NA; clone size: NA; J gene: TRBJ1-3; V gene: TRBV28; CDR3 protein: CASSPNLRRNTIYF; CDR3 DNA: TGTGCCAGCAGCCCAAACCTTCGGCGGAACACCATATATTTT
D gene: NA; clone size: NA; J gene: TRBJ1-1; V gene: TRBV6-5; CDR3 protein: CASSYGSRGTEAFF; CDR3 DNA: TGTGCCAGCAGTTACGGTAGCAGGGGCACTGAAGCTTTCTTT
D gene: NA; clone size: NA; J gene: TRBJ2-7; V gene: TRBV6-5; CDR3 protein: CASCPRPLGAYEQYF; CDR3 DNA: TGTGCCAGTTGCCCCCGCCCTCTAGGCGCCTACGAGCAGTACTTC
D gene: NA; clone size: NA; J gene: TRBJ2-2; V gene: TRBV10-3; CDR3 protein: CAISGGRTGELFF; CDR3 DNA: TGTGCCATCTCCGGGGGTCGGACCGGGGAGCTGTTTTTT
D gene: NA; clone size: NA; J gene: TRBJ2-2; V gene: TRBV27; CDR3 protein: CASSLTPTGELFF; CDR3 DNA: TGTGCCAGCAGTTTAACCCCCACCGGGGAGCTGTTTTTT
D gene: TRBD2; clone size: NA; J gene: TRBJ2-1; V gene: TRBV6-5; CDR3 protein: CASRAGGLNEQFF; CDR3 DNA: TGTGCCAGCAGAGCGGGGGGCCTCAATGAGCAGTTCTTC
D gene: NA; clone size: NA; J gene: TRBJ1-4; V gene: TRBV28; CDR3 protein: CASSPDLYEKLFF; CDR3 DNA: TGTGCCAGCAGCCCGGATCTATATGAAAAACTGTTTTTT
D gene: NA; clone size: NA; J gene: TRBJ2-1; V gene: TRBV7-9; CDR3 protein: CASSTVDVSGEQFF; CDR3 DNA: TGTGCCAGCAGCACCGTGGACGTCTCAGGGGAGCAGTTCTTC
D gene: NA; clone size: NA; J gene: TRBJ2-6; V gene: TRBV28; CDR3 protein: CASSLSSGANVLTF; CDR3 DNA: TGTGCCAGCAGTTTATCCTCTGGGGCCAACGTCCTGACTTTC
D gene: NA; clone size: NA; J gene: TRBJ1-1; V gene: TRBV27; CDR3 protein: CASSLYGNTEAFF; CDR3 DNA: TGTGCCAGCAGTTTATATGGGAACACTGAAGCTTTCTTT
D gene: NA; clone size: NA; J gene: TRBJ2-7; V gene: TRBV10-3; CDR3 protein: CAIGTDSYEQYF; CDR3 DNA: TGTGCCATAGGGACGGACTCCTACGAGCAGTACTTC
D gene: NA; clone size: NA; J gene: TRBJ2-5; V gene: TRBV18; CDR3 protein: CASSRSQGRETQYF; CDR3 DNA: TGTGCCAGCTCACGAAGCCAGGGCAGAGAGACCCAGTACTTC
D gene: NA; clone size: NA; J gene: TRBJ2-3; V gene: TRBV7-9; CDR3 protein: CASSLVEDTQYF; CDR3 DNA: TGTGCCAGCAGCTTAGTCGAAGATACGCAGTATTTT
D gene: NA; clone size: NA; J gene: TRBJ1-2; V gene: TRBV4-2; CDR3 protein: CASSQDRSLGYGYTF; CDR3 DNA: TGTGCCAGCAGCCAAGATAGAAGCCTAGGGTATGGCTACACCTTC
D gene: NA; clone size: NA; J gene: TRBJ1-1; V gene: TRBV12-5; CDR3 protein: CASGRYQGTEAFF; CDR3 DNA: TGTGCTAGTGGCCGATACCAGGGCACTGAAGCTTTCTTT
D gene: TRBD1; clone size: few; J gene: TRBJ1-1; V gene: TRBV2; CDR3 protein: CASSLTGGAEAFF; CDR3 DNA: TGTGCCAGCAGTCTGACAGGGGGGGCTGAAGCTTTCTTT
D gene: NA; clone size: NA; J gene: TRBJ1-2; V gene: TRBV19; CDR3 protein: CASSIDGNYGYTF; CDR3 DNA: TGTGCCAGTAGCATCGACGGGAACTATGGCTACACCTTC
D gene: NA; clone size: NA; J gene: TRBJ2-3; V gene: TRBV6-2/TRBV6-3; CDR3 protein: CASSYSFLRTDTQYF; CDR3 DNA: TGTGCCAGCAGTTACTCTTTCCTCCGCACAGATACGCAGTATTTT
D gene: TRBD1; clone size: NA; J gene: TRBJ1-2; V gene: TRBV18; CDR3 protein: CASSPTGEYGYTF; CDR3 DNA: TGTGCCAGCTCACCAACAGGGGAGTATGGCTACACCTTC
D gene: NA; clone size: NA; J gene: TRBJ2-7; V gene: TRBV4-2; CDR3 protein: CASSQEQARGGEQYF; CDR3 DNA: TGTGCCAGCAGCCAAGAGCAGGCACGAGGTGGCGAGCAGTACTTC
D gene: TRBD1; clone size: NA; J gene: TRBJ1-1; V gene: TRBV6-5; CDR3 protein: CASSEGGTGSTEAFF; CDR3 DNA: TGTGCCAGCAGCGAGGGCGGGACAGGGAGCACTGAAGCTTTCTTT
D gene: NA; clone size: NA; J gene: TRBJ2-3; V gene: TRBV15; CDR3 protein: CATSLERPDTQYF; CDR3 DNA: TGTGCCACCAGCCTAGAAAGGCCAGATACGCAGTATTTT
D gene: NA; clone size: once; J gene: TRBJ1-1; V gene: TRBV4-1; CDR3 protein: CASSQDPHTEAFF; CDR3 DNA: TGCGCCAGCAGCCAGGACCCCCATACTGAAGCTTTCTTT
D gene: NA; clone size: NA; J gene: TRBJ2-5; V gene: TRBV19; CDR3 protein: CATAEGPRVRETQYF; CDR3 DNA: TGTGCCACCGCCGAAGGCCCCAGGGTGAGGGAGACCCAGTACTTC
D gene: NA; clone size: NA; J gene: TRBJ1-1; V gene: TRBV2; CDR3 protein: CASSDKWTTEAFF; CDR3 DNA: TGTGCCAGCAGTGATAAGTGGACCACTGAAGCTTTCTTT
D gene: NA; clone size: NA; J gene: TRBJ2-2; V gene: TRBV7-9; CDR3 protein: CASSRRENTGELFF; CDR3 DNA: TGTGCCAGCAGCCGCAGGGAGAACACCGGGGAGCTGTTTTTT
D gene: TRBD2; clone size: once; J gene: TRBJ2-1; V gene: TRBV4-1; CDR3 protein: CASSQEGLVMKQFF; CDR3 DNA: TGCGCCAGCAGCCAAGAAGGACTAGTAATGAAGCAGTTCTTC
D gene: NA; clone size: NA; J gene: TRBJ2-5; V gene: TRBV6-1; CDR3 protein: CASSEGVDETQYF; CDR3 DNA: TGTGCCAGCAGTGAAGGGGTGGACGAGACCCAGTACTTC
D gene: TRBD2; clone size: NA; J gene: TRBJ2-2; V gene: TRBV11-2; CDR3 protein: CASSLQLAGGNTGELFF; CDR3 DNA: TGTGCCAGCAGCTTGCAACTAGCGGGGGGGAACACCGGGGAGCTGTTTTTT
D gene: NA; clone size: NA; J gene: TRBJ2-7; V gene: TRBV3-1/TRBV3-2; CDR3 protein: CASSQRGTYEQYF; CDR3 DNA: TGTGCCAGCAGCCAAAGGGGAACCTACGAGCAGTACTTC
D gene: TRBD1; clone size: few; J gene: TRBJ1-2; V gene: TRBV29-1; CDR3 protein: CSVQGGYGYTF; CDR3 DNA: TGCAGCGTTCAGGGGGGGTATGGCTACACCTTC
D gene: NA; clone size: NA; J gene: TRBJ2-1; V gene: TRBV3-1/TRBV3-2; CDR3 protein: CASSQANFFGGAYNEQFF; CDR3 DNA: TGTGCCAGCAGCCAAGCAAATTTCTTTGGCGGGGCATACAATGAGCAGTTCTTC
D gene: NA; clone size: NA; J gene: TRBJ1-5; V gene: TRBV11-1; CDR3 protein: CASSPNGLLGNQPQHF; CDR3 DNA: TGTGCCAGCAGCCCAAACGGGCTTCTGGGCAATCAGCCCCAGCATTTT
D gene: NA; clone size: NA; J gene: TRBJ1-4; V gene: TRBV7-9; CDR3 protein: CASSLRDGGEKLFF; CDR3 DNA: TGTGCCAGCAGCTTAAGAGACGGAGGCGAAAAACTGTTTTTT
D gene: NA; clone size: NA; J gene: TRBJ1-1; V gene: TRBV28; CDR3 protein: CASSAGHLLTEAFF; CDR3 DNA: TGTGCCAGCAGTGCAGGCCACCTACTCACTGAAGCTTTCTTT